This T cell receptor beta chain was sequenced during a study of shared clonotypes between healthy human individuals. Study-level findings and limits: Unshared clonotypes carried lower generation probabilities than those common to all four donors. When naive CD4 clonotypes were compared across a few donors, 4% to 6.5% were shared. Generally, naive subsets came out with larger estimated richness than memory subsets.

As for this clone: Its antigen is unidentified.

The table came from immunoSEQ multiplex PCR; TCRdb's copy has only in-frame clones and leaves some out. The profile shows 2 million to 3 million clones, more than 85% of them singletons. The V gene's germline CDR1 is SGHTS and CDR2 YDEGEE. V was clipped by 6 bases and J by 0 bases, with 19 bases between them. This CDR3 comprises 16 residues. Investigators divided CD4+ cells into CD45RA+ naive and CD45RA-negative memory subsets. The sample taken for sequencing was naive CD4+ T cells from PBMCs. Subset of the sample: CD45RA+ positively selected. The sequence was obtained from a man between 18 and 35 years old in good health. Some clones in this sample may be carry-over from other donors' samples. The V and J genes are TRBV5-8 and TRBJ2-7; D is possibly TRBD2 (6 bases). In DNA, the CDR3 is TGTGCCAGCAACCGGAGGGCGAGCCGCCCCTCCTACGAGCAGTACTTC. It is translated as CASNRRASRPSYEQYF. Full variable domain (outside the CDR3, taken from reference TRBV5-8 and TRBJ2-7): EAGVTQSPTHLIKTRGQQATLRCSPISGHTSVYWYQQALGLGLQFLLWYDEGEERNRGNFPPRFSGRQFPNYSSELNVNALELEDSALYLCASNRRASRPSYEQYFGPGTRLTVT.